The next 24 T cell receptor beta chains were all read from a single sample in a study of blood T cell repertoires in COVID-19. Data came from immunoSEQ multiplex PCR; TCRdb stores just in-frame clones and leaves some out. This table holds about 240,000 clones, approximately 80% found once. Sample: peripheral blood. Receptors were obtained from a woman older than 75 with COVID-19, enrolled during active disease.

V usage is TRBV24-1 and J usage is TRBJ2-1; TRBD1 matches at 9 bases. Germline V gene data show CDR1 as KGHDR and CDR2 as SFDVKD. CDR3 length equals 15 residues. J lost 8 bases, V lost 7 bases, and 11 bases had no gene match. In DNA, the CDR3 is TGTGCCACCAGCGAAGGGACAGGGAAGTTTGATGAGCAGTTCTTC. It specifies CATSEGTGKFDEQFF.

V and J are TRBV5-1 and TRBJ2-7, with TRBD1 matching over 8 bases. J gave up 7 bases and V 3 bases, and 9 bases lay outside the gene matches. The germline CDR1 and CDR2 sequences are SGHRS and YFSETQ. There are 14 residues in the CDR3. The CDR3 here is CASSSTGGTREQYF. The CDR3 DNA follows: TGCGCCAGCAGCTCCACAGGGGGGACACGAGAGCAGTACTTC. The full variable domain, with the rest looked up from reference TRBV5-1 and TRBJ2-7, is KAGVTQTPRYLIKTRGQQVTLSCSPISGHRSVSWYQQTPGQGLQFLFEYFSETQRNKGNFPGRFSGRQFSNSRSEMNVSTLELGDSALYLCASSSTGGTREQYFGPGTRLTVT.

This clone was seen once. The J gene is TRBJ2-1, the V gene TRBV5-4; no definite D call. The CDR3 extends over 17 amino acids. Germline values: CDR1 SGHNT, CDR2 YYREEE (reference sequence). V lost 2 bases, J lost 0 bases, and 15 bases lay in between. This CDR3 is CASSFPGARSSYNEQFF. The CDR3 DNA reads TGTGCCAGCAGCTTCCCCGGTGCGAGAAGCTCCTACAATGAGCAGTTCTTC.

In DNA, the CDR3 is TGTGCCAGCAGTACCCGACAGATTTATAATTCACCCCTCCACTTT. Translating it yields CASSTRQIYNSPLHF. The chain recombines TRBV27 with TRBJ1-6; TRBD1 might be the D (5 bases). Trimming took off 5 bases at V and 4 bases at J, with 12 bases between the two ends. The V gene's germline CDR1 is MNHEY and CDR2 SMNVEV (reference sequence). The CDR3 is 15 amino acids.

The chain couples TRBV19 to TRBJ1-6; 10 positions agree with TRBD1. The CDR3 runs to 15 residues. Germline CDR1 LNHDA, CDR2 SQIVND (reference sequence). V lost 5 bases and J lost 10; bases outside the gene matches: 8. The CDR3 sequence: CASSPDRGSASPLHF. The CDR3 DNA is TGTGCCAGTAGTCCGGACAGGGGGTCGGCCTCACCCCTCCACTTT.

This sequence joins TRBV19 and TRBJ1-2; TRBD1 aligns across 10 bases. V shed 1 base, J shed 2 bases, and the junction held 10 bases outside the gene matches. The CDR3 sequence is 18 residues long. The germline V gene encodes CDR1 LNHDA and CDR2 SQIVND (reference sequence). For the CDR3, the DNA is TGTGCCAGTAGTATAGTCGAGACAGGGGGCATTTCGAACTATGGCTACACCTTC. Protein product: CASSIVETGGISNYGYTF. Looking up the rest from reference TRBV19 and TRBJ1-2 gives the full variable domain: DGGITQSPKYLFRKEGQNVTLSCEQNLNHDAMYWYRQDPGQGLRLIYYSQIVNDFQKGDIAEGYSVSREKKESFPLTVTSAQKNPTAFYLCASSIVETGGISNYGYTFGSGTRLTVV.

The count of this clone is one. The rearrangement links TRBV19 to TRBJ1-6; D remains ambiguous. Germline assignment: CDR1 LNHDA and CDR2 SQIVND (reference sequence). V lost 6 bases, J lost 10 bases, and 22 bases lay in between. The CDR3 is 16 amino acids. The CDR3 DNA reads as TGTGCCAGTAGCCTCAAATTGGGCCTCTCCACCTCACCCCTCCACTTT. Encoded protein: CASSLKLGLSTSPLHF.

This clone has more than one count but fewer than ten. The sample has other DNA sequences that encode this CDR3 too. This sequence joins TRBV3-1 (or the pseudogene TRBV3-2) and TRBJ1-1; D may be TRBD1 (6 bases). Germline V gene sequence: CDR1 LGHDT, CDR2 YNNKEL (reference sequence). The CDR3 runs 14 residues. V was pared by 1 base and J by 0 bases, with 6 bases between. CDR3: CASSQGQVNTEAFF. The DNA for the CDR3 is TGTGCCAGCAGCCAAGGACAGGTGAACACTGAAGCTTTCTTT.

This chain connects TRBV19 to TRBJ1-1; TRBD1 matches 7 bases. The V and J ends lost 6 bases and 5 bases, in that order; junction bases with no gene match: 6. This CDR3 has 13 residues. Germline V gene data show CDR1 as LNHDA and CDR2 as SQIVND (reference sequence). CDR3 coding DNA: TGTGCCAGTAGAAACAGGGGAGAGACTGAAGCTTTCTTT. Its protein is CASRNRGETEAFF.

In regard to this clone: Different DNA sequences within this sample yield the same CDR3. This rearrangement joins TRBV12-3 or TRBV12-4 to TRBJ2-5; D not certain. The CDR3 totals 11 residues. The V gene lost 3 bases and the J gene lost 5 bases, with 4 bases spanning the gap. The CDR3 sequence is CASSLRETQYF. The CDR3 DNA is TGTGCCAGCAGTTTGAGGGAGACCCAGTACTTC.

The gene calls are TRBV7-2 and TRBJ2-1, with TRBD2 identical over 15 bases. V dropped 8 bases and J dropped 7; count of bases not matched to a gene: 3. Per germline, CDR1 SGHTA and CDR2 FQGNSA. This CDR3 has 14 amino acids. CDR3 sequence (DNA): TGTGCCAGCGGGACTAGCGGGAGGAGGAATGAGCAGTTCTTC. Protein product: CASGTSGRRNEQFF. Complete variable domain (other parts from reference TRBV7-2 and TRBJ2-1): GAGVSQSPSNKVTEKGKDVELRCDPISGHTALYWYRQSLGQGLEFLIYFQGNSAPDKSGLPSDRFSAERTGGSVSTLTIQRTQQEDSAVYLCASGTSGRRNEQFFGPGTRLTVL.

The genes are TRBV15 and TRBJ1-2; TRBD1 is a possible D gene (6 bases). CDR1 LNHNV and CDR2 YYDKDF come from the germline V gene (reference sequence). CDR3 length equals 15 residues. The ends were cut back, 3 bases at V and 5 bases at J, with 16 bases in the middle. The CDR3 bases are TGTGCCACCAGCAGGACCCGGACAGAAACATATGGCTACACCTTC. This translates into CATSRTRTETYGYTF.

In its sample, this clone was seen a few times. The rearrangement joins TRBV6-6 to TRBJ1-6, with no clear D. The CDR3 sequence is 15 residues long. Germline CDR1 and CDR2: MNHNY and SVGAGI (reference sequence). V was trimmed by 0 bases and J by 9 bases, leaving 12 bases between them. In DNA form, the CDR3 reads TGTGCCAGCAGTTACTCGTCTAGCTTCGGTTCACCCCTCCACTTT. Protein product: CASSYSSSFGSPLHF.

Concerning this clone itself: Other DNA sequences of this sample code for an identical CDR3. The chain joins TRBV5-1 to TRBJ1-2, with a tentative D call TRBD1 (6 bases). The CDR3 is 12 residues long. Germline-derived CDR1 and CDR2 are SGHRS and YFSETQ. V lost 4 bases and J lost 6, with 10 bases in between. CDR3 loop: CASSVQGHGYTF. CDR3 nucleotides: TGCGCCAGCAGCGTACAGGGTCATGGCTACACCTTC.

The V call is TRBV2, the J call TRBJ2-3; TRBD1 might be the D (5 bases). The V gene lost 8 bases and the J gene lost 4 bases, with 19 bases spanning the gap. The germline gives CDR1 SNHLY, CDR2 FYNNEI. CDR3 length: 15 amino acids. CDR3 protein: CASGRQQGFADTQYF. The DNA for the CDR3 is TGTGCCAGCGGAAGACAGCAGGGTTTCGCAGATACGCAGTATTTT.

This rearrangement joins TRBV27 to TRBJ2-2; TRBD2 matches at 12 bases. The CDR3 sequence is 16 residues long. J was trimmed by 2 bases and V by 2 bases; bases with no gene match: 0. Germline V gives CDR1 MNHEY, CDR2 SMNVEV (reference sequence). The CDR3 nucleotides are TGTGCCAGCAGTTTAGGACTAGCGGGAAACACCGGGGAGCTGTTTTTT. Translating gives CASSLGLAGNTGELFF.

This sequence joins TRBV5-1 and TRBJ2-3; a possible D gene is TRBD2 (5 bases). V lost 5 bases to trimming and J lost 3 bases, with 16 bases between them. CDR1 and CDR2 (germline): SGHRS, YFSETQ. The CDR3 is 15 amino acids. The CDR3 nucleotides read TGCGCCAGCAGGAGGTCCCGGGAATGGACAGATACGCAGTATTTT. This sequence encodes CASRRSREWTDTQYF. Full variable domain (remainder filled in from reference TRBV5-1 and TRBJ2-3): KAGVTQTPRYLIKTRGQQVTLSCSPISGHRSVSWYQQTPGQGLQFLFEYFSETQRNKGNFPGRFSGRQFSNSRSEMNVSTLELGDSALYLCASRRSREWTDTQYFGPGTRLTVL.

The gene calls are TRBV6-2 or TRBV6-3 and TRBJ1-5; D is undetermined. V lost 2 bases and J lost 0, with 8 bases in between. The CDR3 loop spans 15 amino acids. Germline assignment: CDR1 MNHEY and CDR2 SVGEGT. CDR3 sequence: CASSYQRSSNQPQHF. The CDR3 nucleotides read TGTGCCAGCAGTTACCAAAGGAGTAGCAATCAGCCCCAGCATTTT.

The chain recombines TRBV19 with TRBJ2-3; D is perhaps TRBD2 (6 bases). V lost 5 bases and J 0 bases, leaving 15 bases between the germline ends. From germline, CDR1 is LNHDA and CDR2 SQIVND (reference sequence). This CDR3 comprises 16 residues. The CDR3 loop reads CASSLPSGFSTDTQYF. In DNA form, the CDR3 reads TGTGCCAGTAGTCTTCCCAGCGGGTTTAGCACAGATACGCAGTATTTT.

This clone was seen just once. J is TRBJ1-5 and V is TRBV5-1; D possibly corresponds to TRBD1 (5 bases). V lost 4 bases and J 4 bases, leaving 9 bases between the germline ends. The CDR3 sequence is 13 residues long. Germline V lookup: CDR1 SGHRS, CDR2 YFSETQ. The CDR3 DNA reads TGCGCCAGCAGCGCGGGACCAAATCAGCCCCAGCATTTT. Protein sequence: CASSAGPNQPQHF.

V usage is TRBV5-1 and J usage is TRBJ1-1; D is uncertain. V gave up 7 bases and J gave up 7 bases, with 14 bases separating them. Germline CDR1 and CDR2: SGHRS and YFSETQ. The CDR3 consists of 12 residues. As DNA, the CDR3 is TGCGCCAGCTCGGCTCCAGGCCGTGAAGCTTTCTTT. This translates into CASSAPGREAFF.

This clone was recorded a few times. This rearrangement joins TRBV7-8 to TRBJ1-1, with D perhaps TRBD1 (6 bases). The CDR3 extends over 14 amino acids. The V gene lost 4 bases and the J gene lost 1 base, with 10 bases spanning the gap. Germline CDR1 is SGHVS and CDR2 is FQNEAQ. The CDR3 nucleotides read TGTGCCAGCAGCTCCCAACAGGGGAACACTGAAGCTTTCTTT. Its translation: CASSSQQGNTEAFF. Full variable domain (remainder filled in from reference TRBV7-8 and TRBJ1-1): GAGVSQSPRYKVAKRGQDVALRCDPISGHVSLFWYQQALGQGPEFLTYFQNEAQLDKSGLPSDRFFAERPEGSVSTLKIQRTQQEDSAVYLCASSSQQGNTEAFFGQGTRLTVV.

The chain uses TRBV5-1 and TRBJ2-7; TRBD1 matches 9 bases. Germline V gives CDR1 SGHRS, CDR2 YFSETQ. The CDR3 consists of 17 residues. With 7 bases clipped from V and 7 bases from J, the junction kept 21 bases outside the gene matches. CDR3 in DNA: TGCGCCAGCGGTCCGCTTGGGACAGGGACCGGCTTGGGTGAGCAGTACTTC. It yields the protein CASGPLGTGTGLGEQYF.

The chain joins TRBV5-1 to TRBJ2-2; no firm D call. The germline V gene encodes CDR1 SGHRS and CDR2 YFSETQ. The V end lost 4 bases, the J end lost 0 bases, and 7 bases lay between the germline ends. The CDR3 spans 14 residues. The CDR3 spells CASSRVANTGELFF. CDR3 DNA: TGCGCCAGCAGCCGGGTCGCGAACACCGGGGAGCTGTTTTTT. Based on the CDR3 plus reference TRBV5-1 and TRBJ2-2, the full variable domain is KAGVTQTPRYLIKTRGQQVTLSCSPISGHRSVSWYQQTPGQGLQFLFEYFSETQRNKGNFPGRFSGRQFSNSRSEMNVSTLELGDSALYLCASSRVANTGELFFGEGSRLTVL.